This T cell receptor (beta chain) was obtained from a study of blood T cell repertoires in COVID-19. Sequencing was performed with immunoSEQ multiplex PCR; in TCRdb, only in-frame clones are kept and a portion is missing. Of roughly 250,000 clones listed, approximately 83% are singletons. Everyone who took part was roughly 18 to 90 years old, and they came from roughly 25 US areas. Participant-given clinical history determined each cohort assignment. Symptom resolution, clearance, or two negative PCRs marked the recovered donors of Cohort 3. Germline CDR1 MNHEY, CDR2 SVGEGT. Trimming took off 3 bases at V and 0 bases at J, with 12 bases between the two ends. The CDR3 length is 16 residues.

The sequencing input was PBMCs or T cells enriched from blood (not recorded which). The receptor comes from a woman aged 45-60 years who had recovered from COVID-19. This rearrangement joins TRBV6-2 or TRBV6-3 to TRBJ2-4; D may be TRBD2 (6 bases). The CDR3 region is CASSYDGAGAKNIQYF. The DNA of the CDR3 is TGTGCCAGCAGTTATGACGGAGCGGGAGCCAAAAACATTCAGTACTTC.